This T cell receptor (beta chain) was found in a study of blood T cell repertoires in COVID-19. As for the study in general: Both acute and convalescent COVID-19 samples were obtained from the United States, Italy and Spain.

The germline CDR1 and CDR2 sequences are MNHEY and SVGAGI. The CDR3 has 12 amino acids. V dropped 6 bases and J dropped 5 bases, with 10 bases sitting between them. Under the authors' procedure: Using reference gene primer amplification, nucleated cell counts were estimated. Produced via immunoSEQ multiplex PCR; TCRdb's table is partial and in-frame only. Clone size and the V and J calls come from that table; the DNA yielded D and trimming. The sample has over 600,000 clones, just under 90% seen once; the top ten hold 0.2% to 0.3%. The chain combines TRBV6-5 with TRBJ2-5, with D unresolved. The sample was peripheral blood. The receptor was derived from a woman between 18 and 29 years old with acute or convalescent COVID-19. The CDR3 spells CASRGNLETQYF. CDR3 bases: TGTGCCAGCAGGGGCAATTTGGAGACCCAGTACTTC.